This T cell receptor (beta chain) was identified during a study of CD8 T cells in Susac syndrome. Germline CDR1 LGHDT, CDR2 YNNKEL (reference sequence). V was clipped by 0 bases and J by 4 bases; unmatched bases: 5. The length of the CDR3 is 15 residues. Random-hexamer reverse transcription was applied to roughly 0.5 to 1 ug RNA. immunoSEQ multiplex PCR amplified TCR beta CDR3 across 54 Vbeta, 13 Jbeta. TCRdb re-derived calls from the immunoSEQ multiplex PCR reads in MiXCR, one entry per CDR3 protein. Of more than 80,000 distinct CDR3 sequences detected, less than 95% appear once; the ten largest clones hold 0.4% to 0.5%.

The chain has TRBV3-1 and TRBJ2-7; TRBD1 matches 8 bases. The receptor comes from a human donor with Susac syndrome. The sample taken for sequencing was CD8+ T cells from PBMCs. CDR3 in DNA: TGTGCCAGCAGCCAAGATATAACAGGGGGATACGAGCAGTACTTC. Its translation is CASSQDITGGYEQYF.